This TCR beta chain was observed in a study of response to subunit inactivated influenza vaccine. TCRdb processed the RT-PCR reads anew with MiXCR; each CDR3 protein has one entry. This sample has more than 200,000 distinct CDR3 sequences; 12% occur once, and the top ten carry 7.5% to 10%. The V and J ends lost 5 bases and 7 bases, in that order; junction bases with no gene match: 9. The CDR3 runs to 16 residues. The sequence derives from a man between 50 and 59 years old who received an inactivated influenza vaccine. V usage is TRBV12-3 or TRBV12-4 and J usage is TRBJ2-4, with 12 nucleotides matching TRBD2. The material sequenced was non-naive T cells sorted from PBMCs, taken 14 to 15 days before vaccination. The CDR3: CASSAGTSGGNNIQYF. CDR3 DNA sequence: TGTGCCAGCAGTGCCGGTACTAGCGGGGGGAACAACATTCAGTACTTC.